A selection of T cell receptor beta chains follows, all from one sample in a study of T cells in Graves' hyperthyroidism and ophthalmopathy. TCRdb recomputed calls from the multiplex PCR reads with MiXCR, one row per CDR3 protein. The sample lists roughly 740,000 distinct CDR3 sequences, about 16% seen once, with roughly 8% in the top ten. The specimen sequenced was blood. All receptors derive from a man aged 18 to 30 with Graves' hyperthyroidism. The CDR3 runs from the conserved cysteine through the conserved F or W. D genes are given only for firm matches. Clone size is shown for a subset of rows, as once, few, many or a class of expanded clone.

>many|TRBJ2-7|16|TRBD2|TRBV28
TGTGCCAGCAGTTTATCCGGGACTAGCGGGAGGGGCGAGCAGTACTTC
CASSLSGTSGRGEQYF
>many|TRBJ2-1|13|TRBD1|TRBV28
TGTGCCAGGGGGACAGTCCCTTACAATGAGCAGTTCTTC
CARGTVPYNEQFF
>few|TRBJ2-5|14|TRBD2|TRBV6-6
TGTGCCAGCAGTTACCCGCGGGGGCAAGAGACCCAGTACTTC
CASSYPRGQETQYF
>few|TRBJ2-3|14|.|TRBV25-1
TGTGCCAGCAGTGAATTGGGCTCCACAGATACGCAGTATTTT
CASSELGSTDTQYF
>few|TRBJ1-2|15|.|TRBV25-1
TGTGCCAGCAGTGGCCAGGGGAACCTTAACTATGGCTACACCTTC
CASSGQGNLNYGYTF
>few|TRBJ2-7|17|TRBD1|TRBV5-1
TGCGCCAGCAGCTCTTGGGGGACAGAGCTGGCCAACGATGAGCAGTACTTC
CASSSWGTELANDEQYF
>few|TRBJ2-3|16|TRBD1|TRBV5-1
TGCGCCAGCAGCCCAGGACAGGGATCCTTCACAGATACGCAGTATTTT
CASSPGQGSFTDTQYF
>many|TRBJ2-1|17|TRBD2|TRBV11-1
TGTGCCAGCAGCCTTCCCCTAGCGGGAGGACCCTACAATGAGCAGTTCTTC
CASSLPLAGGPYNEQFF
>.|TRBJ2-5|19|TRBD2|TRBV7-3
TGTGCCAGCAGCCACCCGGGACTAGCGGGAGGTTGGGACCAAGAGACCCAGTACTTC
CASSHPGLAGGWDQETQYF
>.|TRBJ2-7|17|.|TRBV7-8
TGTGCCAGCAGCTTAGGAGGTTCACACCCCTTGGCCTACGAGCAGTACTTC
CASSLGGSHPLAYEQYF
>many|TRBJ2-7|12|.|TRBV30
TGTGCCTGGACGGACAGAGACTACGAGCAGTACTTC
CAWTDRDYEQYF
>few|TRBJ2-6|17|TRBD1|TRBV20-1
TGCAGTGCTAGCCCCGGACAGGGGTCCTCTGGGGCCAACGTCCTGACTTTC
CSASPGQGSSGANVLTF
>.|TRBJ1-5|14|.|TRBV2
TGTGCCAGCAGTGAAGAAGGAGACAATCAGCCCCAGCATTTT
CASSEEGDNQPQHF
>few|TRBJ1-1|14|.|TRBV5-1
TGCGCCAGCAGGGGCCTGGAGTTGAACACTGAAGCTTTCTTT
CASRGLELNTEAFF
>few|TRBJ1-3|15|.|TRBV5-8
TGTGCCAGCAGCTTGGAAGGGTACGCTGGAAACACCATATATTTT
CASSLEGYAGNTIYF
>many|TRBJ2-1|13|.|TRBV3-1
TGTGCCAGCAGCCTGTCCTCGGGTGCTGAGCAGTTCTTC
CASSLSSGAEQFF